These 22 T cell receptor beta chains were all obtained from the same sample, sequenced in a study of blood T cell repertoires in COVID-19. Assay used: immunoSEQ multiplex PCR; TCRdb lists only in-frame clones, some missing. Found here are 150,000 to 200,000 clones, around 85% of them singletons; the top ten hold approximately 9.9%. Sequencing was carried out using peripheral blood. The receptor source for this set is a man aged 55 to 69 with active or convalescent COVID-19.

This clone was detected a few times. The DNA of the CDR3 is TGTGCCATCCCGGACAGGAGTAACTATGGCTACACCTTC. Translation: CAIPDRSNYGYTF. The V and J genes are TRBV28 and TRBJ1-2; 7 bases match TRBD1. The CDR3 is 13 residues long. Germline CDR1 MDHEN, CDR2 SYDVKM. Unmatched junction bases numbered 6, after V lost 10 bases and J lost 1 base.

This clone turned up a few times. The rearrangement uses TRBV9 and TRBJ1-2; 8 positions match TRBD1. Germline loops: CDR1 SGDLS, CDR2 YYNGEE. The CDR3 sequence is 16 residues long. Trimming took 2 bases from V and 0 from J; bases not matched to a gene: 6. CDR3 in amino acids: CASSVGQGAANYGYTF. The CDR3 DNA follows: TGTGCCAGCAGCGTGGGGCAGGGGGCGGCTAACTATGGCTACACCTTC. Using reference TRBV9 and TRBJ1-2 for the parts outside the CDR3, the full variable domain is DSGVTQTPKHLITATGQRVTLRCSPRSGDLSVYWYQQSLDQGLQFLIQYYNGEERAKGNILERFSAQQFPDLHSELNLSSLELGDSALYFCASSVGQGAANYGYTFGSGTRLTVV.

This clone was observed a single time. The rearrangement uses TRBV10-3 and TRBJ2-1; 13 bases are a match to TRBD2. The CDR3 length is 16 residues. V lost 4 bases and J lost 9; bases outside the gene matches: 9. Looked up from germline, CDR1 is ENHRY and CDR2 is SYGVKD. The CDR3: CAISGGLAGDSVEQFF. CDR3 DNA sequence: TGTGCCATCAGTGGAGGACTAGCGGGAGACTCTGTTGAGCAGTTCTTC.

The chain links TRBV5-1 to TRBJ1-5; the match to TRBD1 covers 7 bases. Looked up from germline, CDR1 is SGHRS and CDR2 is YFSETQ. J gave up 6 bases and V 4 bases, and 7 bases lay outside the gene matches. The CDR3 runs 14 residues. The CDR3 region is CASSPGTEGQPQHF. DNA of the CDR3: TGCGCCAGCAGCCCAGGGACAGAAGGTCAGCCCCAGCATTTT.

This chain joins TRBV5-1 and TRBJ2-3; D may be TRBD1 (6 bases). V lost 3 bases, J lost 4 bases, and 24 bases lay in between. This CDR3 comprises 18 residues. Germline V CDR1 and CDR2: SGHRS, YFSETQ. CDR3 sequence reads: CASSSGQIGITQADTQYF. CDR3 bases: TGCGCCAGCAGCTCAGGACAGATTGGCATAACCCAGGCAGATACGCAGTATTTT.

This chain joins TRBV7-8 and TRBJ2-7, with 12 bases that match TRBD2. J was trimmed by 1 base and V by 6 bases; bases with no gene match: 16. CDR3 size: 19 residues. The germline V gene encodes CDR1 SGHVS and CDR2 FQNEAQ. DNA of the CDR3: TGTGCCAGCAGTCTTATAACGACTAGCGGGGGCCACCGGTCCTACGAGCAGTACTTC. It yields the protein CASSLITTSGGHRSYEQYF. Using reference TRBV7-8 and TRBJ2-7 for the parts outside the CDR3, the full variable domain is GAGVSQSPRYKVAKRGQDVALRCDPISGHVSLFWYQQALGQGPEFLTYFQNEAQLDKSGLPSDRFFAERPEGSVSTLKIQRTQQEDSAVYLCASSLITTSGGHRSYEQYFGPGTRLTVT.

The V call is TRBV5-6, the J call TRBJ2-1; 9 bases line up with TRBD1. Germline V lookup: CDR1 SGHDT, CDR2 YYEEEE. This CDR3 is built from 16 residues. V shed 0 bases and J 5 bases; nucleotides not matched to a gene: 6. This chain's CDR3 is CASSLEVGQGNNEQFF. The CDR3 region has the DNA TGTGCCAGCAGCTTGGAAGTTGGACAGGGGAACAATGAGCAGTTCTTC.

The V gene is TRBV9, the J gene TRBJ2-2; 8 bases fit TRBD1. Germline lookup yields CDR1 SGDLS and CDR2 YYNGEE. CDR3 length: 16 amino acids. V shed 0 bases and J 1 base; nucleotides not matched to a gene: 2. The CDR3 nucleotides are TGTGCCAGCAGCGTAGGGGGACAGGTGAACACCGGGGAGCTGTTTTTT. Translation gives CASSVGGQVNTGELFF. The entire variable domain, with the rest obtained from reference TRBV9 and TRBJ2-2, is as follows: DSGVTQTPKHLITATGQRVTLRCSPRSGDLSVYWYQQSLDQGLQFLIQYYNGEERAKGNILERFSAQQFPDLHSELNLSSLELGDSALYFCASSVGGQVNTGELFFGEGSRLTVL.

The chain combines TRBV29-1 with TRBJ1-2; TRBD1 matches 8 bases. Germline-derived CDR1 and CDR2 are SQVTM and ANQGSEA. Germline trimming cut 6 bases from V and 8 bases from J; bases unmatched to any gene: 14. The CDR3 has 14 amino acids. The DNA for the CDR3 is TGCAGCGTGGGGACAGGCGGGACGAGGCCCGGCTACACCTTC. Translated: CSVGTGGTRPGYTF. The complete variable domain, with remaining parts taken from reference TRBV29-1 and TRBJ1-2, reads SAVISQKPSRDICQRGTSLTIQCQVDSQVTMMFWYRQQPGQSLTLIATANQGSEATYESGFVIDKFPISRPNLTFSTLTVSNMSPEDSSIYLCSVGTGGTRPGYTFGSGTRLTVV.

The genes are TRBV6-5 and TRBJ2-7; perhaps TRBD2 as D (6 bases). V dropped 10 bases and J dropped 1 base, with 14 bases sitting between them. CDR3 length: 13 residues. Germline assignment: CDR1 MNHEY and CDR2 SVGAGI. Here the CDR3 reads CATRDFQSYEQYF. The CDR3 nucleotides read TGTGCCACCCGGGACTTTCAATCCTACGAGCAGTACTTC.

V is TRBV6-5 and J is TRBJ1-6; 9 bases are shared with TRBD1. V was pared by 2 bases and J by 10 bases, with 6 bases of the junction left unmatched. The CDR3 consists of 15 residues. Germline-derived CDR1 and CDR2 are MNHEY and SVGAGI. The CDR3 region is CASSYGTGRSSPLHF. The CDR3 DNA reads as TGTGCCAGCAGTTACGGGACAGGGCGAAGCTCACCCCTCCACTTT.

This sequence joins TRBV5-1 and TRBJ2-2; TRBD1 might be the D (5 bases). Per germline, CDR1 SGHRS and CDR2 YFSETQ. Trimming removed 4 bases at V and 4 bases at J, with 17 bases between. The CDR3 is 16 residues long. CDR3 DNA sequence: TGCGCCAGCAGCGGGGCCCCGACGCTCACCACCGGGGAGCTGTTTTTT. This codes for CASSGAPTLTTGELFF.

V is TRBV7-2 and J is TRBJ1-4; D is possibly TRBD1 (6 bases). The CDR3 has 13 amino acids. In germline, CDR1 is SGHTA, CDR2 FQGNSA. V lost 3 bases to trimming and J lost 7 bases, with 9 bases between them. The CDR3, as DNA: TGTGCCAGCAGCTTTACAGGGCCTGAAAAACTGTTTTTT. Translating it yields CASSFTGPEKLFF.

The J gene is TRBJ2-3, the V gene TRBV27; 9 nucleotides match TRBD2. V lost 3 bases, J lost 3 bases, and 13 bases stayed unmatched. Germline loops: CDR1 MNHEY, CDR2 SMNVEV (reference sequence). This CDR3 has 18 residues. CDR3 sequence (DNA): TGTGCCAGCAGTTTTAGGCCTCCCGGACTAGCGAGTACAGATACGCAGTATTTT. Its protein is CASSFRPPGLASTDTQYF.

The CDR3 sequence: CASSGTRNTEAFF. In DNA form, the CDR3 reads TGCGCCAGCAGTGGGACAAGGAACACTGAAGCTTTCTTT. The chain joins TRBV10-1 to TRBJ1-1; weak D call: TRBD1 (5 bases). CDR1 WNHNN and CDR2 SYGVQD come from the germline V gene (reference sequence). CDR3 length: 13 amino acids. Trimming took off 4 bases at V and 1 base at J, with 7 bases between the two ends.

The CDR3 loop is CASSPEGVGEQYF. The CDR3 DNA is TGTGCCAGCTCACCAGAGGGGGTTGGCGAGCAGTACTTC. The chain recombines TRBV18 with TRBJ2-7; tentative D call: TRBD1 (6 bases). The CDR3 totals 13 residues. Germline CDR1 reads KGHSH; CDR2 reads LQKENI. Trimming removed 2 bases from V and 6 bases from J, with 11 bases in between.

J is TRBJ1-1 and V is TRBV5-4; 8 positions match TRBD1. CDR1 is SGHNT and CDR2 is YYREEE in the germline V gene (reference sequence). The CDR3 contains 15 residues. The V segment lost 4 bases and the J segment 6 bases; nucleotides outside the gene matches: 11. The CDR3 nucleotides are TGTGCCAGCAGCAACGGGACAGGAAAGAAAGCTGAAGCTTTCTTT. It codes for CASSNGTGKKAEAFF.

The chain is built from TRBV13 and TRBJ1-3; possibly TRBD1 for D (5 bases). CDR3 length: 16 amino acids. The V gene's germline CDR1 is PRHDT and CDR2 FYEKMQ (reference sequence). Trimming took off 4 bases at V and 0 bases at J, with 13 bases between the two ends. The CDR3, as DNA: TGTGCCAGCAGCTCAACAGGATTTAGCTCTGGAAACACCATATATTTT. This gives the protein CASSSTGFSSGNTIYF.

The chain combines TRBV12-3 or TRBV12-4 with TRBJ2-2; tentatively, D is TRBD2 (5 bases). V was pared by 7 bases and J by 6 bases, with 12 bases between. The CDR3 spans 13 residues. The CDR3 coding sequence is TGTGCCAGCACCCCTTCCGGGGCCGGGGAGCTGTTTTTT. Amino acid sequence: CASTPSGAGELFF.

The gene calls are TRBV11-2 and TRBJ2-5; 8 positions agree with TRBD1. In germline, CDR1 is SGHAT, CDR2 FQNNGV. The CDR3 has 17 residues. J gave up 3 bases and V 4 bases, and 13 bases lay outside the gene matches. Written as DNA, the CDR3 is TGTGCCAGCAGCTATTTTCCGGGACAGGTATCCGAAGAGACCCAGTACTTC. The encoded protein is CASSYFPGQVSEETQYF.

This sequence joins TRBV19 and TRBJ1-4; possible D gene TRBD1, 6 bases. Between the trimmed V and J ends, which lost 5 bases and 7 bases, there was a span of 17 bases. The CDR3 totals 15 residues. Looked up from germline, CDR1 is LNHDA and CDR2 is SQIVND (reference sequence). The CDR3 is CASSEPGRGGEKLFF. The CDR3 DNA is TGTGCCAGTAGTGAGCCGGGAAGAGGGGGTGAAAAACTGTTTTTT.

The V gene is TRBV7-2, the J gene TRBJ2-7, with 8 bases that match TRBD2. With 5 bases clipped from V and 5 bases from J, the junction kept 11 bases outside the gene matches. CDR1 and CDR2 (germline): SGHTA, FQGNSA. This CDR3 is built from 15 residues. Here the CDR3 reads CASSPVNSGSHEQYF. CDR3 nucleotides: TGTGCCAGCAGCCCAGTCAACAGCGGGAGTCACGAGCAGTACTTC.